A single sample gave rise to the 32 T cell receptor beta chains below, sequenced in a study of beta chain features in type 1 diabetes. Regarding the study as a whole: Among patients with Type 1 diabetes, TCRB CDR3s were moderately but significantly shorter in every one of the four CD4+ subsets.

Their antigens are not known. cDNA synthesis used the whole RNA isolate, giving expressed TCRB sequences. Clones were sequenced by immunoSEQ multiplex PCR, and TCRdb holds only the in-frame ones, with some missing. The repertoire holds 150,000 to 200,000 clones, with 7.8% as singletons. The specimen sequenced was central memory CD4+ T cells from blood. These receptors all stem from a woman in her 40s with type 1 diabetes.

The chain recombines TRBV4-3 with TRBJ2-5; TRBD2 matches 9 bases. The CDR3 loop spans 16 amino acids. V was pared by 0 bases and J by 4 bases, with 6 bases of the junction left unmatched. CDR1 and CDR2 (germline): LGHNA, YSLEER. CDR3 sequence reads: CASSQDSGSRGETQYF. The DNA of the CDR3 is TGCGCCAGCAGCCAAGATAGCGGGAGTAGGGGAGAGACCCAGTACTTC.

The chain links TRBV5-5 to TRBJ1-4, with D tentatively TRBD1 (5 bases). The length of the CDR3 is 15 residues. V gave up 0 bases and J gave up 4 bases, with 10 bases separating them. Per the germline V gene, CDR1 is SGHKS and CDR2 is YYEKEE (reference sequence). This chain's CDR3 is CASSLVGRLNEKLFF. CDR3 in DNA: TGTGCCAGCAGCTTGGTGGGGCGACTTAATGAAAAACTGTTTTTT.

The J gene is TRBJ1-6, the V gene TRBV9; 8 nucleotides align to TRBD1. CDR1 and CDR2 (germline): SGDLS, YYNGEE. With 0 bases clipped from V and 10 bases from J, the junction kept 6 bases outside the gene matches. There are 15 residues in the CDR3. CDR3: CASSVEGTGGSPLHF. In DNA, the CDR3 is TGTGCCAGCAGCGTAGAGGGGACAGGCGGGTCACCCCTCCACTTT. Full variable domain (remainder filled in from reference TRBV9 and TRBJ1-6): DSGVTQTPKHLITATGQRVTLRCSPRSGDLSVYWYQQSLDQGLQFLIQYYNGEERAKGNILERFSAQQFPDLHSELNLSSLELGDSALYFCASSVEGTGGSPLHFGNGTRLTVT.

This clone was detected a few times. The V call is TRBV9, the J call TRBJ1-3; D is ambiguous. The germline CDR1 and CDR2 sequences are SGDLS and YYNGEE. This CDR3 spans 15 amino acids. V was trimmed by 6 bases and J by 0 bases, leaving 13 bases between them. The CDR3 region has the DNA TGTGCCAGCACGGCCAGAGGAGTCTCTGGAAACACCATATATTTT. Translation gives CASTARGVSGNTIYF.

This clone was seen at least ten times. The genes are TRBV7-3 and TRBJ1-1, with 10 bases matching TRBD1. CDR3 length: 14 residues. V lost 5 bases to trimming and J lost 5 bases; unmatched junction nucleotides: 5. The germline CDR1 and CDR2 sequences are SGHTA and FQGTGA. Written as DNA, the CDR3 is TGTGCCAGCAGCCCGGGACAGGGGAGGACTGAAGCTTTCTTT. It translates to CASSPGQGRTEAFF.

In its sample, this clone was seen a few times. This sequence joins TRBV7-9 and TRBJ2-5; D perhaps matches TRBD1 (5 bases). Germline V gene data show CDR1 as SEHNR and CDR2 as FQNEAQ (reference sequence). The V end was cut by 1 base, the J end by 2 bases, with 11 bases between. This CDR3 is 15 amino acids long. The CDR3 loop is CASSLVTARQETQYF. The CDR3 nucleotides read TGTGCCAGCAGCTTAGTGACAGCAAGACAAGAGACCCAGTACTTC.

This clone came up a few times. V and J are TRBV7-2 and TRBJ2-7; 8 nucleotides agree with TRBD1. Germline values: CDR1 SGHTA, CDR2 FQGNSA. Losses at the gene ends were 6 bases for V and 8 bases for J; bases not matched to a gene: 12. This CDR3 region has 14 residues. The CDR3 nucleotides read TGTGCCAGCAGTCCGACTCCGGACAGGGACAAGCAGTACTTC. Amino acid sequence: CASSPTPDRDKQYF. Looking up the rest from reference TRBV7-2 and TRBJ2-7 gives the full variable domain: GAGVSQSPSNKVTEKGKDVELRCDPISGHTALYWYRQSLGQGLEFLIYFQGNSAPDKSGLPSDRFSAERTGGSVSTLTIQRTQQEDSAVYLCASSPTPDRDKQYFGPGTRLTVT.

This clone was picked up a small number of times. The chain uses TRBV20-1 and TRBJ2-4, with TRBD2 as a possible D gene (5 bases). The CDR3 is 11 amino acids. Deletions cut 7 bases from V and 4 bases from J, with 8 bases between. Germline V CDR1 and CDR2: DFQATT, SNEGSKA (reference sequence). The CDR3 DNA is TGCAGTGTAGGCGGGAAAAACATTCAGTACTTC. Protein sequence: CSVGGKNIQYF.

CDR3: CASRREGHEQYF. CDR3 nucleotides: TGCGCCAGCAGACGGGAGGGCCACGAGCAGTACTTC. The gene calls are TRBV5-1 and TRBJ2-7; TRBD2 aligns across 8 bases. Germline CDR1 is SGHRS and CDR2 is YFSETQ. Germline trimming cut 5 bases from V and 5 bases from J; bases unmatched to any gene: 3. This CDR3 has 12 residues. The variable domain in full, completed from reference TRBV5-1 and TRBJ2-7, reads KAGVTQTPRYLIKTRGQQVTLSCSPISGHRSVSWYQQTPGQGLQFLFEYFSETQRNKGNFPGRFSGRQFSNSRSEMNVSTLELGDSALYLCASRREGHEQYFGPGTRLTVT.

The table lists this clone with a few counts. Other DNA sequences in this sample translate to the same CDR3. This rearrangement joins TRBV5-6 to TRBJ2-6; tentative D call: TRBD2 (5 bases). This CDR3 is 16 amino acids long. With 2 bases removed from V and 2 bases from J, the gap between germline ends came to 11 bases. Germline V gives CDR1 SGHDT, CDR2 YYEEEE. The CDR3 region is CASSLNPGAGANVLTF. In DNA, the CDR3 is TGTGCCAGCAGCTTAAATCCCGGGGCTGGGGCCAACGTCCTGACTTTC.

The chain is built from TRBV5-1 and TRBJ1-4, with 8 bases aligning to TRBD1. Germline CDR1 SGHRS, CDR2 YFSETQ. CDR3 length: 14 amino acids. V lost 3 bases and J lost 5; bases outside the gene matches: 3. CDR3 loop: CASSSRGQNEKLFF. The CDR3 DNA reads as TGCGCCAGCAGCTCCAGGGGGCAGAATGAAAAACTGTTTTTT.

With regard to this clone: A far more abundant clone sits one base away, making this likely a read error. The chain is built from TRBV7-2 and TRBJ2-5; D is possibly TRBD2 (5 bases). The CDR3 length is 14 residues. Trimming took off 5 bases at V and 1 base at J, with 11 bases between the two ends. Germline values: CDR1 SGHTA, CDR2 FQGNSA. CDR3 sequence (DNA): TGTGCCAGCAGCCAAGCCGGGATCCAAGAGACCCAGTACTTC. The encoded protein is CASSQAGIQETQYF.

V gene TRBV6-5 combines with J gene TRBJ2-7, with 8 bases matching TRBD2. V gave up 6 bases and J gave up 13 bases; unmatched junction bases: 20. The CDR3 has 15 residues. Germline V gene lookup returns CDR1 MNHEY and CDR2 SVGAGI. Written as DNA, the CDR3 is TGTGCCAGCAGAAGTAAAGCGGGAGCCTGGACAGCCCTTTACTTC. Translating it yields CASRSKAGAWTALYF.

In the case of this clone: Other DNA sequences of this sample code for an identical CDR3. The chain employs TRBV29-1 and TRBJ1-2, with no clear D. CDR3 length: 13 amino acids. Germline V gene data show CDR1 as SQVTM and CDR2 as ANQGSEA. The V gene lost 5 bases and the J gene lost 3 bases, with 13 bases spanning the gap. The chain's CDR3 is CSVRGGLDYGYTF. The CDR3 DNA reads as TGCAGCGTTCGCGGAGGGCTTGACTATGGCTACACCTTC.

The chain joins TRBV11-3 to TRBJ1-1, with TRBD1 matching over 10 bases. After removal of 5 bases from V and 4 bases from J, the junction contained 4 bases not matched to a gene. The CDR3 covers 14 residues. Germline-derived CDR1 and CDR2 are SGHNT and YENEEA. The CDR3, as DNA: TGTGCCAGCAGCCCAAGGACAGGGGGCACTGAAGCTTTCTTT. Translation: CASSPRTGGTEAFF.

This clone was counted between two and nine times. The chain has TRBV4-2 and TRBJ2-1; 9 nucleotides agree with TRBD1. This CDR3 has 16 residues. CDR1 LGHNA and CDR2 YNFKEQ come from the germline V gene. The J segment lost 7 bases and the V segment lost 2 bases, leaving 9 bases of the junction unmatched. The CDR3 spells CASSQPTGGVGNEQFF. For the CDR3, the DNA is TGTGCCAGCAGCCAACCCACAGGGGGCGTTGGGAATGAGCAGTTCTTC.

The chain uses TRBV7-9 and TRBJ1-1, with D uncertain. The CDR3 has 13 residues. V gave up 5 bases and J gave up 11 bases, with 18 bases separating them. Germline CDR1 reads SEHNR; CDR2 reads FQNEAQ (reference sequence). DNA for the CDR3: TGTGCCAGCAGCCCCCCCGAGGGCCTTCGGGCTTTCTTT. This codes for CASSPPEGLRAFF.

This clone was seen only a few times. V usage is TRBV4-2 and J usage is TRBJ2-5, with 10 positions matching TRBD2. This CDR3 region has 17 residues. Germline lookup yields CDR1 LGHNA and CDR2 YNFKEQ. The junction had 12 bases not matched to a gene; V was cut back by 4 bases and J by 4 bases. CDR3 sequence reads: CASSRVGSGGEGETQYF. In nucleotides, the CDR3 is TGTGCCAGCAGCCGGGTCGGGAGCGGGGGGGAAGGAGAGACCCAGTACTTC.

The chain recombines TRBV5-1 with TRBJ2-7; unclear D gene. Germline CDR1 and CDR2: SGHRS and YFSETQ. There are 12 residues in the CDR3. Trimming shortened V by 3 bases and J by 1 base, and 5 bases separated the two germline ends. The DNA for the CDR3 is TGCGCCAGCAGCTCCTTTTCCTACGAGCAGTACTTC. Translated: CASSSFSYEQYF.

This clone was observed a few times. The chain uses TRBV14 and TRBJ1-1; a weak D match, TRBD1 (5 bases). This CDR3 is built from 17 residues. In germline, CDR1 is SGHDN, CDR2 FVKESK. The germline V and J ends were trimmed by 4 bases and 1 base, with 19 bases remaining between them. The CDR3 DNA is TGTGCCAGCAGCCTCTTGGATTACCGGGGGGGGAACACTGAAGCTTTCTTT. Residues: CASSLLDYRGGNTEAFF.

The rearrangement links TRBV5-6 to TRBJ2-7, with D tentatively TRBD1 (5 bases). V gave up 2 bases and J gave up 3 bases, with 12 bases separating them. The CDR3 has 14 amino acids. Germline CDR1 and CDR2: SGHDT and YYEEEE. DNA of the CDR3: TGTGCCAGCAGCTTTAAGGGGCAGAACTACGAGCAGTACTTC. Its translation: CASSFKGQNYEQYF.

J is TRBJ2-4 and V is TRBV28; D ambiguous. The CDR3 runs 18 residues. CDR1 is MDHEN, CDR2 SYDVKM, per germline. Trimming pared 6 bases from V and 1 base from J, leaving 22 bases between. As DNA, the CDR3 is TGTGCCAGCAGCCCTACCCCTGTGTCTCACGGGGCCAAAAACATTCAGTACTTC. Translated: CASSPTPVSHGAKNIQYF.

A few counts support this clone. This rearrangement joins TRBV2 to TRBJ2-3; 11 bases line up with TRBD2. Trimming cost V 3 bases and J 1 base; bases outside gene matches: 3. Looked up from germline, CDR1 is SNHLY and CDR2 is FYNNEI. The CDR3 length is 16 residues. The CDR3 is CASSESSGGRTDTQYF. The DNA of the CDR3 is TGTGCCAGCAGTGAGTCTAGCGGGGGGCGCACAGATACGCAGTATTTT.

This clone showed up just a few times. V gene TRBV27 combines with J gene TRBJ2-7, with D unclear. This CDR3 contains 14 residues. Germline loops: CDR1 MNHEY, CDR2 SMNVEV (reference sequence). The germline V and J ends were trimmed by 5 bases and 6 bases, with 17 bases remaining between them. The CDR3, as DNA: TGTGCCAGCAGTCTAAGTCCATTTCCCGGCGAGCAGTACTTC. This gives the protein CASSLSPFPGEQYF.

This clone was counted between two and nine times. J is TRBJ1-5 and V is TRBV4-3, with D perhaps matching TRBD1 (6 bases). The CDR3 has 15 amino acids. The V gene's germline CDR1 is LGHNA and CDR2 YSLEER. V was cut by 1 base and J by 6 bases, with 13 bases left in between. The CDR3 spells CASSQGQGYGQPQHF. The DNA of the CDR3 is TGCGCCAGCAGCCAAGGGCAGGGGTATGGTCAGCCCCAGCATTTT.

The chain has TRBV5-1 and TRBJ1-1, with 8 bases matching TRBD1. The trim removed 0 bases at V and 11 bases at J, leaving 9 bases unmatched. The CDR3 loop spans 14 amino acids. Germline loops: CDR1 SGHRS, CDR2 YFSETQ. The CDR3 nucleotides are TGCGCCAGCAGCTTGGACAGGGGGGTAAGACGGGCTTTCTTT. This translates into CASSLDRGVRRAFF.

In its sample, this clone was seen a few times. V is TRBV6-5 and J is TRBJ1-1; TRBD1 matches at 8 bases. In germline, CDR1 is MNHEY, CDR2 SVGAGI. V lost 0 bases and J lost 2; bases outside the gene matches: 5. The length of the CDR3 is 16 residues. In DNA form, the CDR3 reads TGTGCCAGCAGTTACTCGGCAGGGGGCGGAAACACTGAAGCTTTCTTT. Amino acid sequence: CASSYSAGGGNTEAFF.

This chain connects TRBV9 to TRBJ2-2; 12 bases are shared with TRBD2. V trimming: 7 bases; J trimming: 6 bases; junction bases outside the gene matches: 13. Germline-derived CDR1 and CDR2 are SGDLS and YYNGEE. The CDR3 is made up of 17 amino acids. CDR3 residues: CASGLSVLAGGAGELFF. For the CDR3, the DNA is TGTGCCAGCGGCCTCTCAGTACTAGCGGGGGGAGCCGGGGAGCTGTTTTTT.

The genes are TRBV7-2 and TRBJ2-3; weak D call: TRBD2 (6 bases). Trimming took off 8 bases at V and 4 bases at J, with 16 bases between the two ends. The length of the CDR3 is 14 residues. The germline V gene encodes CDR1 SGHTA and CDR2 FQGNSA. In DNA, the CDR3 is TGTGCCAGCGGGGGGTTCCGAGGCCCAGATACGCAGTATTTT. It is translated as CASGGFRGPDTQYF.

The V and J genes are TRBV7-3 and TRBJ2-1; TRBD1 matches 7 bases. With V trimmed by 1 base and J by 6 bases, 3 bases remained unmatched. The CDR3 consists of 14 residues. Germline V gene data show CDR1 as SGHTA and CDR2 as FQGTGA. CDR3 sequence: CASSLRQGSNEQFF. The DNA for the CDR3 is TGTGCCAGCAGCTTAAGACAGGGTTCCAATGAGCAGTTCTTC.

This chain uses TRBV29-1 with TRBJ1-2, with 7 bases identical to TRBD1. The CDR3 contains 11 residues. The germline V gene has CDR1 SQVTM and CDR2 ANQGSEA. Trimming removed 7 bases from V and 4 bases from J; junction bases left unmatched: 3. This CDR3 reads CSAQGGYGYTF. The CDR3 nucleotides read TGCAGCGCCCAGGGGGGCTATGGCTACACCTTC.

V is TRBV13 and J is TRBJ1-1; D unclear. CDR1 and CDR2 (germline): PRHDT, FYEKMQ (reference sequence). Trimming stripped 7 bases from V and 1 base from J, with 13 bases between. The CDR3 is made up of 14 amino acids. CDR3 sequence reads: CASTRRNPNTEAFF. CDR3 nucleotide sequence: TGTGCCAGCACCCGCAGGAACCCGAACACTGAAGCTTTCTTT.